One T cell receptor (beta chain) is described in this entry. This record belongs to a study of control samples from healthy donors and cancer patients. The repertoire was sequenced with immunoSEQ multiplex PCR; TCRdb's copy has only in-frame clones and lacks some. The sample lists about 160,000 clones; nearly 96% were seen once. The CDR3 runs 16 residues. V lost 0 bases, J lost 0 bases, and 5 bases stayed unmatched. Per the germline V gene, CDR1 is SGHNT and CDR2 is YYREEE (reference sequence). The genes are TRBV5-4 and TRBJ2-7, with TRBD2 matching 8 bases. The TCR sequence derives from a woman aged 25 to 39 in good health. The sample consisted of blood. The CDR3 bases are TGTGCCAGCAGCTTGGGGGGGACTAGACGCTCCTACGAGCAGTACTTC. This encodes CASSLGGTRRSYEQYF.